One sample yielded the 10 T cell receptor beta chains listed below, sequenced in a study of blood T cell repertoires in COVID-19. This table comes from immunoSEQ multiplex PCR, and its TCRdb copy is limited to in-frame clones, with some not included. The sample contains roughly 70,000 clones, around 77% of which appear only once. The sample was peripheral blood. The receptors come from a man between 70 and 80 years old with COVID-19, enrolled during active disease.

The J gene is TRBJ1-2, the V gene TRBV28, with D possibly TRBD1 on 5 matching bases. The germline V gene encodes CDR1 MDHEN and CDR2 SYDVKM. This CDR3 is 14 amino acids long. Deletions cut 7 bases from V and 1 base from J, with 13 bases between. The DNA for the CDR3 is TGTGCCAGCACCCCGGGGGGGGTTAACTATGGCTACACCTTC. Residues: CASTPGGVNYGYTF.

The chain combines TRBV29-1 with TRBJ1-1; TRBD1 matches 8 bases. Germline trimming cut 4 bases from V and 1 base from J; bases unmatched to any gene: 5. Germline assignment: CDR1 SQVTM and CDR2 ANQGSEA. The CDR3 is 14 residues long. CDR3 coding DNA: TGCAGCGTTGGGACAGGGACCACGAACACTGAAGCTTTCTTT. Amino acids: CSVGTGTTNTEAFF.

The chain joins TRBV28 to TRBJ2-5; 9 nucleotides align to TRBD2. The CDR3 has 16 amino acids. V shed 4 bases, J shed 4 bases, and the junction held 10 bases outside the gene matches. The germline gives CDR1 MDHEN, CDR2 SYDVKM. The CDR3 nucleotides read TGTGCCAGCAGTTACCCGGCGGGGGGGTTGAGAGAGACCCAGTACTTC. Amino acid sequence: CASSYPAGGLRETQYF.

The V call is TRBV27, the J call TRBJ1-6; no reliable D call. CDR1 MNHEY and CDR2 SMNVEV come from the germline V gene (reference sequence). The CDR3 loop spans 14 amino acids. Trimming pared 6 bases from V and 9 bases from J, leaving 15 bases between. The CDR3 is CASSWVERGSPLHF. CDR3 bases: TGTGCCAGCAGCTGGGTGGAAAGAGGTTCACCCCTCCACTTT.

For the CDR3, the DNA is TGTGCCAGCAGCCCATGGACAGGACTTTGGGGCTACACCTTC. Its protein product is CASSPWTGLWGYTF. This rearrangement joins TRBV7-2 to TRBJ1-2; 7 nucleotides agree with TRBD1. Germline assignment: CDR1 SGHTA and CDR2 FQGNSA. This CDR3 has 14 amino acids. V shed 5 bases, J shed 8 bases, and the junction held 11 bases outside the gene matches.

This clone was detected only once. The chain uses TRBV6-5 and TRBJ2-1; 8 bases line up with TRBD2. CDR1 is MNHEY and CDR2 is SVGAGI in the germline V gene. V was clipped by 9 bases and J by 9 bases; unmatched bases: 13. The CDR3 runs to 14 residues. The CDR3 DNA follows: TGTGCCAGTGCAGGGGAGGCGGGAGGCAGTGAGCAGTTCTTC. It yields the protein CASAGEAGGSEQFF.

The genes are TRBV7-2 and TRBJ2-7; TRBD1 matches at 8 bases. CDR1 and CDR2 (germline): SGHTA, FQGNSA. V was clipped by 4 bases and J by 4 bases; unmatched bases: 12. The length of the CDR3 is 16 residues. The CDR3 DNA reads as TGTGCCAGCAGCTCGAGCATACGGGACAGGAGATACGAGCAGTACTTC. Its translation is CASSSSIRDRRYEQYF.

This clone showed up just a few times. CDR3 coding DNA: TGCGCCAGCAGTCAGTTATGCGGGAGGGCCAGGGAGACCCAGTACTTC. Amino acid sequence: CASSQLCGRARETQYF. The rearrangement uses TRBV23-1 and TRBJ2-5; 9 nucleotides match TRBD2. TRBV23-1 is annotated as an ORF whose role is uncertain. With 3 bases clipped from V and 5 bases from J, the junction kept 10 bases outside the gene matches. The CDR3 extends over 16 amino acids.

This sequence joins TRBV24-1 and TRBJ2-3; possibly TRBD1 for D (5 bases). V dropped 3 bases and J dropped 0 bases, with 12 bases sitting between them. This CDR3 has 16 amino acids. In germline, CDR1 is KGHDR, CDR2 SFDVKD. For the CDR3, the DNA is TGTGCCACCAGTGATATCAGGGCATCTAGCACAGATACGCAGTATTTT. Its translation: CATSDIRASSTDTQYF.

This chain joins TRBV7-2 and TRBJ1-5; D may be TRBD1 (6 bases). This CDR3 spans 13 amino acids. V was cut by 3 bases and J by 4 bases, with 7 bases left in between. In germline, CDR1 is SGHTA, CDR2 FQGNSA. The CDR3 reads CASSLQGNQPQHF. Written as DNA, the CDR3 is TGTGCCAGCAGCTTGCAGGGGAATCAGCCCCAGCATTTT.